These 24 T cell receptor beta chains originate from one sample sequenced in a study of T cells in Graves' hyperthyroidism and ophthalmopathy. The CDR3 regions of TCR beta were amplified from RNA transcripts. First-round RT-PCR with HTBI primers amplified the TCR CDR3 region. Each CDR3 protein gets one entry after TCRdb re-called the multiplex PCR reads with MiXCR. The sample yields hundreds of thousands of distinct CDR3 sequences, about 16% seen once. Source material: blood. The receptor set was obtained from a woman aged 60-75 years with Graves' ophthalmopathy.

This clonotype was counted many times. This sequence joins TRBV28 and TRBJ2-7; 8 bases fit TRBD1. CDR1 and CDR2 (germline): MDHEN, SYDVKM. The CDR3 spans 12 residues. V lost 7 bases, J lost 4 bases, and 3 bases stayed unmatched. CDR3 loop: CASKDRGYEQYF. The CDR3 DNA sequence: TGTGCCAGCAAAGACAGGGGTTACGAGCAGTACTTC.

At least ten counts were recorded for this clonotype. The genes are TRBV25-1 and TRBJ2-7; possibly TRBD2 for D (7 bases). Looked up from germline, CDR1 is MGHDK and CDR2 is SYGVNS. Trimming took 0 bases from V and 2 from J, leaving 11 bases between them. The CDR3 has 15 residues. The CDR3 is CASSEYRGGTYEQYF. The CDR3 bases are TGTGCCAGCAGTGAATATAGGGGGGGGACCTACGAGCAGTACTTC.

At least ten counts were recorded for this clonotype. The chain links TRBV10-2 to TRBJ1-1, with D uncertain. Between the trimmed V and J ends, which lost 2 bases and 6 bases, there was a span of 13 bases. The CDR3 length is 14 residues. CDR1 and CDR2 from the germline V gene are WSHSY and SAAADI. The CDR3: CASSEVTSPAEAFF. In nucleotides, the CDR3 is TGCGCCAGCAGTGAGGTGACGTCGCCCGCTGAAGCTTTCTTT.

The CDR3 region is CASSAWGGDNQPQHF. For the CDR3, the DNA is TGTGCCAGCAGTGCCTGGGGGGGGGACAATCAGCCCCAGCATTTT. The chain uses TRBV5-5 and TRBJ1-5; possibly TRBD1 for D (5 bases). V was clipped by 5 bases and J by 3 bases, with 15 bases between them. Looked up from germline, CDR1 is SGHKS and CDR2 is YYEKEE (reference sequence). CDR3 size: 15 residues.

This clonotype occurred many times. The J gene is TRBJ2-5, the V gene TRBV3-1; no clear D gene. The germline V and J ends were trimmed by 0 bases and 5 bases, with 7 bases remaining between them. The germline V gene encodes CDR1 LGHDT and CDR2 YNNKEL (reference sequence). The CDR3 is 13 amino acids. The CDR3, as DNA: TGTGCCAGCAGCCAAGATTTCAAGGAGACCCAGTACTTC. This codes for CASSQDFKETQYF.

This clonotype was counted many times. The gene calls are TRBV2 and TRBJ2-1, with 13 bases aligning to TRBD2. Trimming took 3 bases from V and 7 from J; bases not matched to a gene: 3. Germline V gene lookup returns CDR1 SNHLY and CDR2 FYNNEI. The CDR3 sequence is 15 residues long. The CDR3 region has the DNA TGTGCCAGCAGTGATGGGACTAGCGGGATGAATGAGCAGTTCTTC. Translated: CASSDGTSGMNEQFF. Full variable domain (outside the CDR3, taken from reference TRBV2 and TRBJ2-1): EPEVTQTPSHQVTQMGQEVILRCVPISNHLYFYWYRQILGQKVEFLVSFYNNEISEKSEIFDDQFSVERPDGSNFTLKIRSTKLEDSAMYFCASSDGTSGMNEQFFGPGTRLTVL.

In its sample, this clonotype was seen many times. The rearrangement uses TRBV6-2 or TRBV6-3 and TRBJ2-1; TRBD2 aligns across 8 bases. There are 15 residues in the CDR3. Losses at the gene ends were 4 bases for V and 1 base for J; bases not matched to a gene: 3. Per germline, CDR1 MNHEY and CDR2 SVGEGT. The CDR3 region has the DNA TGTGCCAGCAGTTTGACTAGCGAGTCCTACAATGAGCAGTTCTTC. It codes for CASSLTSESYNEQFF.

The table lists this clonotype with many counts. The chain's CDR3 is CASNGGPLSEQYF. CDR3 bases: TGTGCCAGCAACGGGGGCCCATTGTCCGAGCAGTACTTC. The J gene is TRBJ2-7, the V gene TRBV7-2; either TRBD1 or TRBD2 may fit D (6 bases each). CDR1 and CDR2 from the germline V gene are SGHTA and FQGNSA. The CDR3 is 13 residues long. Trimming removed 7 bases from V and 6 bases from J, with 16 bases in between.

This chain uses TRBV5-1 with TRBJ1-5; the D is unclear. The V end lost 4 bases, the J end lost 9 bases, and 20 bases lay between the germline ends. This CDR3 comprises 15 residues. Germline lookup yields CDR1 SGHRS and CDR2 YFSETQ. The CDR3: CASSPAPGYDGPQHF. The CDR3 coding sequence is TGCGCCAGCAGCCCAGCCCCAGGTTACGACGGGCCCCAGCATTTT.

This clonotype was counted ten times or more. The rearrangement links TRBV20-1 to TRBJ2-7; no definite D call. Trimming shortened V by 6 bases and J by 3 bases, and 9 bases separated the two germline ends. The germline gives CDR1 DFQATT, CDR2 SNEGSKA (reference sequence). The CDR3 is made up of 11 amino acids. As DNA, the CDR3 is TGCAGTGCCGAGCAAATCTACGAGCAGTACTTC. Amino acids: CSAEQIYEQYF.

This clonotype came up many times. This sequence joins TRBV2 and TRBJ2-2, with 9 bases lining up with TRBD1. CDR1 is SNHLY, CDR2 FYNNEI, per germline. Trimming removed 7 bases from V and 0 bases from J; junction bases left unmatched: 3. CDR3 length: 15 residues. The CDR3 DNA sequence: TGTGCCAGCACTAGGGACAGGGCGAACACCGGGGAGCTGTTTTTT. Its protein product is CASTRDRANTGELFF.

This clonotype was seen a single time. The chain couples TRBV7-2 to TRBJ2-7; D assignment may be TRBD1 or TRBD2 (6 bases each). The CDR3 loop spans 16 amino acids. The germline gives CDR1 SGHTA, CDR2 FQGNSA. Deletions cut 1 base from V and 1 base from J, with 14 bases between. In nucleotides, the CDR3 is TGTGCCAGCAGCTTAGTAGGGGGGACCCCTTCCTACGAGCAGTACTTC. It yields the protein CASSLVGGTPSYEQYF. The full variable domain, in which reference TRBV7-2 and TRBJ2-7 provide the parts outside the CDR3, is GAGVSQSPSNKVTEKGKDVELRCDPISGHTALYWYRQSLGQGLEFLIYFQGNSAPDKSGLPSDRFSAERTGGSVSTLTIQRTQQEDSAVYLCASSLVGGTPSYEQYFGPGTRLTVT.

This clonotype was recorded at least ten times. This chain connects TRBV11-3 to TRBJ2-1; D unresolved. The CDR3 contains 11 residues. Germline-derived CDR1 and CDR2 are SGHNT and YENEEA. V was cut by 4 bases and J by 7 bases, with 5 bases left in between. CDR3 DNA sequence: TGTGCCAGCAGCTCCACAAATGAGCAGTTCTTC. Translated: CASSSTNEQFF. Full variable domain (remainder filled in from reference TRBV11-3 and TRBJ2-1): EAGVVQSPRYKIIEKKQPVAFWCNPISGHNTLYWYLQNLGQGPELLIRYENEEAVDDSQLPKDRFSAERLKGVDSTLKIQPAELGDSAVYLCASSSTNEQFFGPGTRLTVL.

This clonotype was observed a few times. The chain couples TRBV6-1 to TRBJ2-3, with D uncertain. CDR3 length: 17 amino acids. V was clipped by 0 bases and J by 2 bases, with 15 bases between them. Germline V gives CDR1 MNHNS, CDR2 SASEGT. CDR3 nucleotides: TGTGCCAGCAGTGAAGCTTCCCTAGGTCGTGCCACAGATACGCAGTATTTT. This translates into CASSEASLGRATDTQYF.

A few counts support this clonotype. The chain joins TRBV7-9 to TRBJ2-2; 8 nucleotides match TRBD1. The CDR3 totals 15 residues. Trimming cost V 4 bases and J 5 bases; bases outside gene matches: 6. CDR1 and CDR2 (germline): SEHNR, FQNEAQ (reference sequence). Written as DNA, the CDR3 is TGTGCCAGCAGCTCACAGGGGGATTCGACCGGGGAGCTGTTTTTT. It is translated as CASSSQGDSTGELFF.

This clonotype was observed many times. J is TRBJ2-7 and V is TRBV5-1, with TRBD1 matching 9 bases. The V gene end was trimmed by 3 bases and the J gene end by 4 bases; junction bases not matched to a gene: 14. From germline, CDR1 is SGHRS and CDR2 YFSETQ. CDR3 size: 17 residues. CDR3 in DNA: TGCGCCAGCAGCTCGACCCCCGCCGGGACAGGGACATACGAGCAGTACTTC. This sequence encodes CASSSTPAGTGTYEQYF. Supplemented by reference TRBV5-1 and TRBJ2-7, the full variable domain reads KAGVTQTPRYLIKTRGQQVTLSCSPISGHRSVSWYQQTPGQGLQFLFEYFSETQRNKGNFPGRFSGRQFSNSRSEMNVSTLELGDSALYLCASSSTPAGTGTYEQYFGPGTRLTVT.

This clonotype showed up just a few times. The rearrangement uses TRBV9 and TRBJ2-1, with 10 nucleotides matching TRBD1. Per germline, CDR1 SGDLS and CDR2 YYNGEE. The CDR3 totals 16 residues. V was pared by 4 bases and J by 7 bases, with 11 bases of the junction left unmatched. In DNA form, the CDR3 reads TGTGCCAGCAGCCACTCAACGGACAGGGGGGGTAATGAGCAGTTCTTC. Its protein is CASSHSTDRGGNEQFF.

This clonotype was observed a handful of times. This rearrangement joins TRBV27 to TRBJ1-6; TRBD1 matches at 9 bases. The trim removed 2 bases at V and 7 bases at J, leaving 3 bases unmatched. CDR3 length: 15 amino acids. Germline loops: CDR1 MNHEY, CDR2 SMNVEV (reference sequence). The CDR3 sequence: CASSLVTGGNSPLHF. The CDR3 nucleotides are TGTGCCAGCAGTTTAGTGACAGGGGGGAATTCACCCCTCCACTTT.

This clonotype was counted ten times or more. The chain joins TRBV6-1 to TRBJ1-2, with D possibly TRBD1 on 5 matching bases. From germline, CDR1 is MNHNS and CDR2 SASEGT. CDR3 length: 15 amino acids. The V gene lost 4 bases and the J gene lost 0 bases, with 12 bases spanning the gap. Here the CDR3 DNA reads TGTGCCAGCAGTGGGGGGGGTCTAGCTAACTATGGCTACACCTTC. Amino acids: CASSGGGLANYGYTF.

In this sample, this clonotype turned up many times. This chain links TRBV3-1 with TRBJ2-7; 8 bases agree with TRBD2. V was pared by 3 bases and J by 6 bases, with 4 bases of the junction left unmatched. Germline V gene lookup returns CDR1 LGHDT and CDR2 YNNKEL (reference sequence). The CDR3 extends over 13 amino acids. CDR3 amino acids: CASSQETSAEQYF. In DNA form, the CDR3 reads TGTGCCAGCAGCCAGGAGACTAGCGCCGAGCAGTACTTC.

This clonotype was seen repeatedly, ten times or more. This chain joins TRBV30 and TRBJ1-1; D call uncertain. V lost 4 bases and J 2 bases, leaving 5 bases between the germline ends. This CDR3 spans 11 amino acids. CDR1 GTSNPN and CDR2 SVGIG come from the germline V gene (reference sequence). The CDR3 coding sequence is TGTGCCTGGACCCTCAACACTGAAGCTTTCTTT. This encodes CAWTLNTEAFF.

This clonotype was seen ten or more times. V usage is TRBV28 and J usage is TRBJ2-3; D might be TRBD2 (7 bases). Germline CDR1 is MDHEN and CDR2 is SYDVKM. There are 15 residues in the CDR3. Trimming took 7 bases from V and 2 from J, leaving 16 bases between them. The CDR3 spells CASNPGGAVTDTQYF. CDR3 DNA sequence: TGTGCCAGCAACCCGGGGGGCGCGGTCACAGATACGCAGTATTTT. The full variable domain, in which reference TRBV28 and TRBJ2-3 provide the parts outside the CDR3, is DVKVTQSSRYLVKRTGEKVFLECVQDMDHENMFWYRQDPGLGLRLIYFSYDVKMKEKGDIPEGYSVSREKKERFSLILESASTNQTSMYLCASNPGGAVTDTQYFGPGTRLTVL.

This clonotype was counted ten times or more. The DNA of the CDR3 is TGTGCCAGCAGTTCGGACAGGGAAACCTACGAGCAGTACTTC. Encoded protein: CASSSDRETYEQYF. J is TRBJ2-7 and V is TRBV28, with TRBD1 matching 8 bases. The V gene's germline CDR1 is MDHEN and CDR2 SYDVKM. V shed 4 bases and J 2 bases; nucleotides not matched to a gene: 4. The CDR3 totals 14 residues.

The table lists this clonotype with a few counts. The chain is built from TRBV10-1 and TRBJ2-7, with 10 bases that match TRBD2. Germline assignment: CDR1 WNHNN and CDR2 SYGVQD (reference sequence). The CDR3 length is 15 residues. With 3 bases clipped from V and 2 bases from J, the junction kept 4 bases outside the gene matches. The CDR3 reads CASSEIAGGPYEQYF. CDR3 in DNA: TGCGCCAGCAGTGAAATAGCGGGAGGCCCCTACGAGCAGTACTTC.